The TCR beta chain under discussion was sequenced for a study of T cell clonotyping in hematopoietic cell transplantation. Trimming removed 2 bases from V and 3 bases from J, with 13 bases in between. Looked up from germline, CDR1 is MNHEY and CDR2 is SVGAGI. This CDR3 is 15 amino acids long. Samples: about 28 days before transplant, then days 30, 100 and 180 after. The assay was immunoSEQ multiplex PCR, and TCRdb's table has in-frame clones only and misses some. The repertoire holds roughly 30,000 clones, with around nine tenths as singletons. This TCR came from a female patient between 50 and 59 years old who had an allogeneic stem cell transplant from a related donor, so the T cells may come from the graft donor. Some clones in this sample may be carry-over from other donors' samples. The J gene is TRBJ1-2, the V gene TRBV6-5; perhaps TRBD1 as D (6 bases). Here the sequenced sample was PBMCs, taken 100 days after allogeneic stem cell transplant. CDR3 bases: TGTGCCAGCAGTTACGCCCCTTGGACAGACTATGGCTACACCTTC. It is translated as CASSYAPWTDYGYTF.